The 5 T cell receptor beta chains below come from one sample, sequenced in a study of cytomegalovirus exposure and HLA in healthy donors. A multiplex PCR was run with 60 Vbeta primers and 13 Jbeta primers. Profiled with immunoSEQ multiplex PCR; TCRdb holds only in-frame clones, not every one. The sample includes 200,000 to 250,000 clones, approximately 85% of them seen just once. The sequenced material came from PBMCs. These receptors all stem from a middle-aged woman in good health and CMV-seronegative.

The rearrangement joins TRBV27 to TRBJ1-5; no firm D call. Germline V lookup: CDR1 MNHEY, CDR2 SMNVEV (reference sequence). The V end lost 0 bases, the J end lost 4 bases, and 4 bases lay between the germline ends. The CDR3 contains 13 residues. DNA of the CDR3: TGTGCCAGCAGTTTATCGGAGAATCAGCCCCAGCATTTT. Protein: CASSLSENQPQHF.

This sequence joins TRBV9 and TRBJ1-1, with D uncertain. V gave up 0 bases and J gave up 2 bases, with 8 bases separating them. The length of the CDR3 is 14 residues. Looked up from germline, CDR1 is SGDLS and CDR2 is YYNGEE. In nucleotides, the CDR3 is TGTGCCAGCAGCGTAGATTATTTTAACACTGAAGCTTTCTTT. Its translation: CASSVDYFNTEAFF. The full variable domain, rest sourced from reference TRBV9 and TRBJ1-1, is DSGVTQTPKHLITATGQRVTLRCSPRSGDLSVYWYQQSLDQGLQFLIQYYNGEERAKGNILERFSAQQFPDLHSELNLSSLELGDSALYFCASSVDYFNTEAFFGQGTRLTVV.

This clone was observed once. The chain links TRBV18 to TRBJ2-3; D is possibly TRBD2 (5 bases). The V gene lost 6 bases and the J gene lost 6 bases, with 13 bases spanning the gap. Germline values: CDR1 KGHSH, CDR2 LQKENI. The CDR3 loop spans 13 amino acids. In DNA, the CDR3 is TGTGCCAGCTCGATGGGGAGAGCGGATACGCAGTATTTT. Translating gives CASSMGRADTQYF.

V and J are TRBV30 and TRBJ2-1; D gene uncertain. The CDR3 length is 12 residues. Trimming pared 0 bases from V and 9 bases from J, leaving 9 bases between. Germline V CDR1 and CDR2: GTSNPN, SVGIG (reference sequence). DNA for the CDR3: TGTGCCTGGAGTGTCCTTGAGGCTGAGCAGTTCTTC. Its protein product is CAWSVLEAEQFF.

This clone turned up a few times. The chain links TRBV6-1 to TRBJ1-1; 7 positions match TRBD1. Per germline, CDR1 MNHNS and CDR2 SASEGT. The CDR3 consists of 16 residues. V was clipped by 4 bases and J by 0 bases; unmatched bases: 8. CDR3 protein: CASSVPGQQMNTEAFF. CDR3 nucleotide sequence: TGTGCCAGCAGTGTACCGGGACAGCAGATGAACACTGAAGCTTTCTTT.